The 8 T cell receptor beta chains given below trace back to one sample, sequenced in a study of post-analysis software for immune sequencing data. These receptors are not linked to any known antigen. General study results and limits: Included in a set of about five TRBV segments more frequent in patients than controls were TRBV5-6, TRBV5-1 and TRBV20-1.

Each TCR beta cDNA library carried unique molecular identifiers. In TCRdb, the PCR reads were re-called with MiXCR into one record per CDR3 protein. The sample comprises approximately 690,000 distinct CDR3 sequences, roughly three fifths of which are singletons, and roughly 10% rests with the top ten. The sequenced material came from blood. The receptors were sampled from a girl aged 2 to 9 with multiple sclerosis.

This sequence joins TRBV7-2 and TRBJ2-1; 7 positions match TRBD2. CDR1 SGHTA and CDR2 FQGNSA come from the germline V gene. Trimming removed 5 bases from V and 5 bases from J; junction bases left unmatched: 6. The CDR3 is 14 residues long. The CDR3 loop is CASSHPGGDNEQFF. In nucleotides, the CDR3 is TGTGCCAGCAGCCACCCGGGGGGAGACAATGAGCAGTTCTTC.

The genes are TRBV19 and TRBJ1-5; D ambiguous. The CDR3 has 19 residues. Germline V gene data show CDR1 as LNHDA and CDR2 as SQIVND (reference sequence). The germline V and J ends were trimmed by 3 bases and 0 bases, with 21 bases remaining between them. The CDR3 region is CASSIKTGISVYSNQPQHF. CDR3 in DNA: TGTGCCAGTAGTATTAAAACGGGAATATCGGTTTATAGCAATCAGCCCCAGCATTTT.

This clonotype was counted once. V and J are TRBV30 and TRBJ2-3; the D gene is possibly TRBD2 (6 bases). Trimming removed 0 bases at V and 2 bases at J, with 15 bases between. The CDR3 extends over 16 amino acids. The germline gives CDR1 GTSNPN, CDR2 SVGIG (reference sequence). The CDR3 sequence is CAWSVAASAPTDTQYF. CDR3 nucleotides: TGTGCCTGGAGTGTAGCGGCTAGCGCACCCACAGATACGCAGTATTTT.

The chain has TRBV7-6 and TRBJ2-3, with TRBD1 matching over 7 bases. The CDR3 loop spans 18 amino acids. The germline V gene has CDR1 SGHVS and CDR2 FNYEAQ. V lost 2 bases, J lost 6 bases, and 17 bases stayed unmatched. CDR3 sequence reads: CASSLLIDAGTEADTQYF. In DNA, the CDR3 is TGTGCCAGCAGCTTACTCATCGACGCCGGGACAGAAGCGGATACGCAGTATTTT.

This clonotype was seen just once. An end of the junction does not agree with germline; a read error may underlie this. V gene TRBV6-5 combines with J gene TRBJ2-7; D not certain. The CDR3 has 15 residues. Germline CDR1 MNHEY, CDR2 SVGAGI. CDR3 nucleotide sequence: TGCGCCAGCAGTTACGAGGTCCCAGACGTCCACGAGCAGTACTTC. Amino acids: CASSYEVPDVHEQYF.

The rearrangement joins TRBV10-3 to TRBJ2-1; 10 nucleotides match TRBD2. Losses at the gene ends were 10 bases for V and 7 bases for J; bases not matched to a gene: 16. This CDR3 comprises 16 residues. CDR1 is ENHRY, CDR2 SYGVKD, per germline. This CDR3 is CASAEVSGGSSNEQFF. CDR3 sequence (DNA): TGTGCCAGCGCGGAAGTTAGCGGGGGGTCCTCTAATGAGCAGTTCTTC.

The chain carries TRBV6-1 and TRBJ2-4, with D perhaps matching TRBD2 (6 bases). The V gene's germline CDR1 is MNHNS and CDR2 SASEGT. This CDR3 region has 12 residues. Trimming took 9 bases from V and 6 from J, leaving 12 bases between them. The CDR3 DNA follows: TGTGCCAGTTCGGGAGAGGGAAACATTCAGTACTTC. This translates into CASSGEGNIQYF.

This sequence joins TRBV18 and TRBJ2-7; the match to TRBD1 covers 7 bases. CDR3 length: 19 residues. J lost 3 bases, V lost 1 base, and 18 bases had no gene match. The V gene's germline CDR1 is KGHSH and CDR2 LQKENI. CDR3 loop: CASSPHGRRVGDRYYEQYF. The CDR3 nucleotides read TGTGCCAGCTCACCACACGGCCGTAGGGTGGGGGACAGATACTACGAGCAGTACTTC.